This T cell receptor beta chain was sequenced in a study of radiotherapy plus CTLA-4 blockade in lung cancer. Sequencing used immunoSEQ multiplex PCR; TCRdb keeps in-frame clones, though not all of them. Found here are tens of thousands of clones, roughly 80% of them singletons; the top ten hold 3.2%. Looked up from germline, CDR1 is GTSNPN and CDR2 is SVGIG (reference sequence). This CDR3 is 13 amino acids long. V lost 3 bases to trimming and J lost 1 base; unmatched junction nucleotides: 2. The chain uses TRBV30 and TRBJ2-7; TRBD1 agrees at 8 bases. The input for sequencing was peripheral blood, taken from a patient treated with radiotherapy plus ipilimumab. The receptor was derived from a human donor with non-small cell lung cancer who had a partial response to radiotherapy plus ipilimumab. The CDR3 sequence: CAWSRQGSYEQYF. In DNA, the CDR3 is TGTGCCTGGAGCCGACAGGGGTCCTACGAGCAGTACTTC.